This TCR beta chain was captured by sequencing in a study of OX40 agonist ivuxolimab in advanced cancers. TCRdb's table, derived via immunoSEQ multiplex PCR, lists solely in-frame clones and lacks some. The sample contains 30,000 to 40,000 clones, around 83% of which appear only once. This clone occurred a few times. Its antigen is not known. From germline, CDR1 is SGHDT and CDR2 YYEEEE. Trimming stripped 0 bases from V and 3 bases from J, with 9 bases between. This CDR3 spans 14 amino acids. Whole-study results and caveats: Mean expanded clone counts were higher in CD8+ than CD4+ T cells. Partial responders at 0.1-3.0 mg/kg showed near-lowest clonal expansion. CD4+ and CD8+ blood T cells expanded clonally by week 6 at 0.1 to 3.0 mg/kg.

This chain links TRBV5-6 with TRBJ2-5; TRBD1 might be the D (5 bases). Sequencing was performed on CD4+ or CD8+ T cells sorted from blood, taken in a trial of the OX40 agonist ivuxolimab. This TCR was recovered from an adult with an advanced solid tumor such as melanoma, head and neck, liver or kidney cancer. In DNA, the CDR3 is TGTGCCAGCAGCTTGGAGGGGTTAGAAGAGACCCAGTACTTC. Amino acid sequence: CASSLEGLEETQYF.